This T cell receptor beta chain was retrieved from a study of blood T cell repertoires in COVID-19. Study summary: Sample material is recorded as cDNA or gDNA derived from T cells, B-cell-depleted T cells, or PBMCs.

Trimming took off 3 bases at V and 7 bases at J, with 13 bases between the two ends. The CDR3 has 14 amino acids. Germline V lookup: CDR1 SNHLY, CDR2 FYNNEI. Measured with immunoSEQ multiplex PCR; TCRdb has only the in-frame clones, and not every one. Among approximately 200,000 clones listed, approximately 90% were seen once. Grouping used clinical history reported by participants in a survey and questionnaire. Among Cohort 3 donors, those recovered had two negative PCRs, clearance, or symptom resolution. The sequencing sample was made of PBMCs or T cells enriched from blood (not recorded which). The sequence was obtained from a man aged 25-45 years who had recovered from COVID-19. V and J are TRBV2 and TRBJ1-5, with D tentatively TRBD1 (5 bases). For the CDR3, the DNA is TGTGCCAGCAGTGACGGGGGATCCACCCAGCCCCAGCATTTT. It is translated as CASSDGGSTQPQHF.